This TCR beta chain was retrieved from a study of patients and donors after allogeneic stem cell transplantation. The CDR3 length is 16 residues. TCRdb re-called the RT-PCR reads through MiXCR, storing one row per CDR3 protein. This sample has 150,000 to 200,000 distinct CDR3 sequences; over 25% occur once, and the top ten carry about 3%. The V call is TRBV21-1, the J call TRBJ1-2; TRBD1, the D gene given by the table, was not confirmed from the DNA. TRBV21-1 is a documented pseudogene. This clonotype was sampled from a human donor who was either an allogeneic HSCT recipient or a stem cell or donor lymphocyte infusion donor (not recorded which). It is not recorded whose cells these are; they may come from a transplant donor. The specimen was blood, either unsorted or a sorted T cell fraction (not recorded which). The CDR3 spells CASSKGDREREYGYTF. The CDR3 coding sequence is TGTGCCAGCAGCAAAGGGGACAGGGAGAGGGAATATGGCTACACCTTC.